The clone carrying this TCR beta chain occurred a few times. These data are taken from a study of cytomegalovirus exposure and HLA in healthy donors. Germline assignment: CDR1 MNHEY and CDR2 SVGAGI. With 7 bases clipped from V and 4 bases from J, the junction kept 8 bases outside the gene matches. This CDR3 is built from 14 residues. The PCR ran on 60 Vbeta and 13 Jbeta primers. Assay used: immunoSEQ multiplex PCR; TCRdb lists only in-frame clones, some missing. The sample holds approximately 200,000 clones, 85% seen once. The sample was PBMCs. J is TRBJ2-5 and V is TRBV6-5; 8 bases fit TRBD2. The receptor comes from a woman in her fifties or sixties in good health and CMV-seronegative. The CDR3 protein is CASTPGGGIETQYF. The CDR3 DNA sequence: TGTGCCAGCACCCCGGGGGGGGGTATAGAGACCCAGTACTTC.